This T cell receptor beta chain was obtained from a study of low-dose radiotherapy and immunotherapy resistance in tumors. From germline, CDR1 is SQVTM and CDR2 ANQGSEA. V lost 6 bases and J lost 1; bases outside the gene matches: 7. CDR3 length: 15 amino acids. Over approximately 19 PCR cycles, TCRs were amplified from a constant-region primer and V-primer adapter. Each CDR3 protein is one row after TCRdb ran MiXCR on the reads. The profile shows around 57,000 distinct CDR3 sequences, approximately 31% of them singletons. The time point is: after trial treatment. Treatment reported: LDRT plus nivolumab, ipilimumab, low-dose cyclophosphamide and aspirin (RACIN trial).

Sequenced here: PBMCs, sampled after low-dose radiotherapy plus immunotherapy. The J gene is TRBJ2-7, the V gene TRBV29-1, with 12 bases identical to TRBD1. The TCR comes from a male donor with rectosigmoid adenocarcinoma. The CDR3 DNA reads TGCAGCGTGGGGACAGGGGGCTCTAAATCCTACGAGCAGTACTTC. Its protein is CSVGTGGSKSYEQYF.